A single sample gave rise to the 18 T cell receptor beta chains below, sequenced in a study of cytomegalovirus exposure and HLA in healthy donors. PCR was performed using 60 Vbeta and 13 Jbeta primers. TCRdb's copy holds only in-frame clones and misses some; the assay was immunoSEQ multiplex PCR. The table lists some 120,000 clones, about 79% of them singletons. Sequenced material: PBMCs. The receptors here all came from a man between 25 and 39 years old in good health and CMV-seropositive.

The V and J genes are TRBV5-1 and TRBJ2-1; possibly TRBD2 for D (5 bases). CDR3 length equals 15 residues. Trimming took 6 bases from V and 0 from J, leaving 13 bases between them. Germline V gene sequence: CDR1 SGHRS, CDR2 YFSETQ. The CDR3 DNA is TGCGCCAGCAAGGAGGTGGGAAGCTCCTACAATGAGCAGTTCTTC. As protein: CASKEVGSSYNEQFF.

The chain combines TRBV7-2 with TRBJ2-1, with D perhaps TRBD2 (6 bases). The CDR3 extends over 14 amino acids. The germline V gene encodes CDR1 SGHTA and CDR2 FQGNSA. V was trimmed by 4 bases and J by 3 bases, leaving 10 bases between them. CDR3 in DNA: TGTGCCAGCAGCTATTTGGAGGGCTACAATGAGCAGTTCTTC. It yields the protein CASSYLEGYNEQFF.

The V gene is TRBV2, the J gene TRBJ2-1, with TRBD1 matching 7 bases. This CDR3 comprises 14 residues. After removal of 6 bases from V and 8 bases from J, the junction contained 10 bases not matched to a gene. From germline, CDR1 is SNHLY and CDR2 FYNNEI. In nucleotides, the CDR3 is TGTGCCAGCAGAAGTCGGGACAGCACGTATGAGCAGTTCTTC. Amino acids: CASRSRDSTYEQFF. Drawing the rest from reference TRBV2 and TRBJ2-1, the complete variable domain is EPEVTQTPSHQVTQMGQEVILRCVPISNHLYFYWYRQILGQKVEFLVSFYNNEISEKSEIFDDQFSVERPDGSNFTLKIRSTKLEDSAMYFCASRSRDSTYEQFFGPGTRLTVL.

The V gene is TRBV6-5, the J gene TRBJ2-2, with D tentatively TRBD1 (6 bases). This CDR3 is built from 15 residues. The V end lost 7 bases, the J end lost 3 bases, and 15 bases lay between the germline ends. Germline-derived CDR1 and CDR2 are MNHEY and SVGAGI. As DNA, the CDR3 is TGTGCCAGCACCTGGAGCGCAGGGGACACCGGGGAGCTGTTTTTT. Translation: CASTWSAGDTGELFF.

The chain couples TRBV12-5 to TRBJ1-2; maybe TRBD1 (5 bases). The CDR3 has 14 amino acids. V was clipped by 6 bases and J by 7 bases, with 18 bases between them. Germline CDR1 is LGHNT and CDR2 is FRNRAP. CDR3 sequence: CASGHRQQRGGYTF. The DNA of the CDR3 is TGTGCTAGTGGACACCGACAGCAGCGGGGTGGCTACACCTTC.

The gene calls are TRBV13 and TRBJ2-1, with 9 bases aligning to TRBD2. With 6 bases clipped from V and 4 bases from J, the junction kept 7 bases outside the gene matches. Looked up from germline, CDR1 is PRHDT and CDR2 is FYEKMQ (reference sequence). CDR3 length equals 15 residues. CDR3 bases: TGTGCCAGCAGTTACGGGACTAGCCAGTACAATGAGCAGTTCTTC. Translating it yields CASSYGTSQYNEQFF.

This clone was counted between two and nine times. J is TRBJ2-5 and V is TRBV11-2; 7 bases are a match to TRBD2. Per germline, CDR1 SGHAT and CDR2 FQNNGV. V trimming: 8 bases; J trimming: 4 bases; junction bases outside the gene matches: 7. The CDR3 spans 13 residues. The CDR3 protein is CASGGGVAETQYF. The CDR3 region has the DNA TGTGCCAGCGGCGGGGGAGTGGCAGAGACCCAGTACTTC.

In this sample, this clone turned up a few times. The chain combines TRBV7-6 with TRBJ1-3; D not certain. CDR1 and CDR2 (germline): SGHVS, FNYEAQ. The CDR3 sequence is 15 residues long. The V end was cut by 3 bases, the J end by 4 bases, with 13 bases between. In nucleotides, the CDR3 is TGTGCCAGCAGCTTGTCTGAGTTCTCAGGAAACACCATATATTTT. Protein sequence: CASSLSEFSGNTIYF.

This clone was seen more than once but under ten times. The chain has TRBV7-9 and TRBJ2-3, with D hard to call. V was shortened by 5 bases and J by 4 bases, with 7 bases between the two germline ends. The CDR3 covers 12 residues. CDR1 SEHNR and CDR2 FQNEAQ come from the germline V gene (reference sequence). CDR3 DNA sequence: TGTGCCAGCAGCCCCCCATCAGATACGCAGTATTTT. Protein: CASSPPSDTQYF.

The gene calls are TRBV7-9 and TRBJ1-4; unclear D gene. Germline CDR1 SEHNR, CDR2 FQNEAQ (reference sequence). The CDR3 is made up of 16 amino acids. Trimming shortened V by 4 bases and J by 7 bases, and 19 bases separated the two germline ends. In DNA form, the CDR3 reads TGTGCCAGCAGCTCAGCAGGAGGTTTCGAGACTGAAAAACTGTTTTTT. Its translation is CASSSAGGFETEKLFF. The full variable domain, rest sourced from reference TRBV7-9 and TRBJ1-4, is DTGVSQNPRHKITKRGQNVTFRCDPISEHNRLYWYRQTLGQGPEFLTYFQNEAQLEKSRLLSDRFSAERPKGSFSTLEIQRTEQGDSAMYLCASSSAGGFETEKLFFGSGTQLSVL.

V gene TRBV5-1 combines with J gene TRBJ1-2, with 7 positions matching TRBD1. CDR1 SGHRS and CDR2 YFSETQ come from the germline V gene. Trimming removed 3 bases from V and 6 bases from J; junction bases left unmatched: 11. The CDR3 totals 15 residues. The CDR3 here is CASSSPRKGANGYTF. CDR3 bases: TGCGCCAGCAGCTCCCCGAGGAAGGGGGCCAATGGCTACACCTTC.

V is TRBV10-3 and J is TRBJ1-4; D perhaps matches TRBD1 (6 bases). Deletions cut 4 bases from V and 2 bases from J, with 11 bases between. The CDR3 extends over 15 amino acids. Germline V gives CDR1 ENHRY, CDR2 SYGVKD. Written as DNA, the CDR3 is TGTGCCATCAGTGCCAATACAGGGACTAATGAAAAACTGTTTTTT. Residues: CAISANTGTNEKLFF.

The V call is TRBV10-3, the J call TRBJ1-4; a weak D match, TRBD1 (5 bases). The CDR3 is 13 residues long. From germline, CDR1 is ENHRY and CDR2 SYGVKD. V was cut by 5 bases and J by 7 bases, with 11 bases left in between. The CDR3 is CAISQGSREKLFF. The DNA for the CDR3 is TGTGCCATCAGTCAGGGCTCGCGTGAAAAACTGTTTTTT.

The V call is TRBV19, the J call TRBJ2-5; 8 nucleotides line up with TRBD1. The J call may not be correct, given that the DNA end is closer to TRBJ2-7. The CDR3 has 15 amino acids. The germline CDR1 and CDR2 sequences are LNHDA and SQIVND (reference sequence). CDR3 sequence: CASSVTGQAHYEQYF. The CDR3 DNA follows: TGTGCCAGTAGTGTGACGGGACAGGCCCACTACGAGCAGTACTTC.

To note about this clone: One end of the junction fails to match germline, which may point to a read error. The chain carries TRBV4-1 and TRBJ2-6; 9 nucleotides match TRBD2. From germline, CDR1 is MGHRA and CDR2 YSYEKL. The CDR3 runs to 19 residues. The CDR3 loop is CASSHLGLALISGANGLTF. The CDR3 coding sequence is TGCGCCAGCAGCCATCTTGGACTAGCGCTGATTTCTGGGGCCAACGGCCTGACTTTC.

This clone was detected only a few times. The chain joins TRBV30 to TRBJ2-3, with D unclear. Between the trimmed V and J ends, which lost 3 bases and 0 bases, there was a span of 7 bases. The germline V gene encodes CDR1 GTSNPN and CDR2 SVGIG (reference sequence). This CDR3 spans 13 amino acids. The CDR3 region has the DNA TGTGCCTGGAGGGCTGGTAGCACAGATACGCAGTATTTT. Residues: CAWRAGSTDTQYF.

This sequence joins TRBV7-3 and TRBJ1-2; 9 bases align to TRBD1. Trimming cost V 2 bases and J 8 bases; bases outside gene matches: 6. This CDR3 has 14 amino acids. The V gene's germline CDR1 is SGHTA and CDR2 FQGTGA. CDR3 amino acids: CASSLGGQGTGYTF. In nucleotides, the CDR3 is TGTGCCAGCAGCTTAGGGGGACAGGGAACAGGCTACACCTTC.

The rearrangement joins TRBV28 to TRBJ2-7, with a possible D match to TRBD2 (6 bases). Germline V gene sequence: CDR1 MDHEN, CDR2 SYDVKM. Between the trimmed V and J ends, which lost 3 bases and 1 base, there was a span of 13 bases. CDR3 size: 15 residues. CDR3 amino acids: CASSFGGTLSYEQYF. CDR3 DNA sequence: TGTGCCAGCAGTTTCGGAGGGACCCTTTCCTACGAGCAGTACTTC.